In its sample, the clone carrying this TCR beta chain was seen a few times. Time point specified: neoterminal ileum biopsy at postoperative endoscopy, about 6 months after surgery. This record belongs to a study of T cell repertoires in ileal Crohn's disease. Germline V gene lookup returns CDR1 MDHEN and CDR2 SYDVKM. This CDR3 comprises 13 residues. The V segment lost 3 bases and the J segment 5 bases; nucleotides outside the gene matches: 3. Produced via immunoSEQ multiplex PCR; TCRdb's table is partial and in-frame only. This table has approximately 13,000 clones, about 70% appearing once. The chain couples TRBV28 to TRBJ1-2, with 7 bases identical to TRBD1. Sequenced sample: ileal tissue. The TCR comes from an adult with Crohn's disease. CDR3 region: CASSLEQGYGYTF. CDR3 coding DNA: TGTGCCAGCAGTTTGGAACAGGGGTATGGCTACACCTTC.